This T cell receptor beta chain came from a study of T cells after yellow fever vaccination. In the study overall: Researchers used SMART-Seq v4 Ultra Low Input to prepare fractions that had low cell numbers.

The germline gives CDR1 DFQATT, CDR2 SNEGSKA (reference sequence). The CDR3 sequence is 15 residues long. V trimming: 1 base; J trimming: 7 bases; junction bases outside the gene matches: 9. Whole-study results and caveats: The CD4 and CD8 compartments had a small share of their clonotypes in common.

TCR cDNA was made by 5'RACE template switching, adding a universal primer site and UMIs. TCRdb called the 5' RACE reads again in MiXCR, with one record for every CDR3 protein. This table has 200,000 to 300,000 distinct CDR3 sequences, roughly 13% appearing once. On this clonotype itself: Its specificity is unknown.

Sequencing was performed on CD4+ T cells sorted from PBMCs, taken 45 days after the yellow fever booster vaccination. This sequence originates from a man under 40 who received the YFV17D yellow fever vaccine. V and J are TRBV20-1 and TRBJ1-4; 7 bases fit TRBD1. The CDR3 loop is CSARVGTGVFEKLFF. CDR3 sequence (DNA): TGCAGTGCTAGAGTAGGCACAGGGGTGTTTGAAAAACTGTTTTTT.